This is a list of T cell receptor beta chains from one sample in a study of cytomegalovirus exposure and HLA in healthy donors. Sequencing was performed with immunoSEQ multiplex PCR; in TCRdb, only in-frame clones are kept and a portion is missing. The data hold roughly 150,000 clones, with about 85% observed a single time. Sequencing used PBMCs. Source of these receptors: a man aged 50-60 years in good health and CMV-seropositive. Each CDR3 is given with its conserved first and last residue. Each record gives: V gene, J gene, CDR3 protein.

V: TRBV2; J: TRBJ2-7; CDR3: CASTTAISYEQYF
V: TRBV7-2; J: TRBJ2-3; CDR3: CASSLVILGVSTDTQYF
V: TRBV5-1; J: TRBJ1-2; CDR3: CASSTGGSNYGYTF
V: TRBV4-3; J: TRBJ2-1; CDR3: CASSQESGLAGGHEQFF
V: TRBV30; J: TRBJ1-5; CDR3: CAWSDAVSNQPQHF
V: TRBV28; J: TRBJ2-1; CDR3: CASSPPTGTGENEQFF
V: TRBV6-5; J: TRBJ2-3; CDR3: CASSYSSTAVTDTQYF
V: TRBV28; J: TRBJ2-7; CDR3: CASSSTGSLYEQYF
V: TRBV5-4; J: TRBJ1-1; CDR3: CASSQDTNTEAFF
V: TRBV6-5; J: TRBJ1-5; CDR3: CASSYSIPESNQPQHF